Following are 17 T cell receptor beta chains from one sample sequenced in a study of shared clonotypes between healthy human individuals. Naivety among CD8 cells was defined by CD45RO negativity and positive CCR7 selection, thereby excluding terminally differentiated effector memory CD45RA+ cells. Repertoires were generated with immunoSEQ multiplex PCR, while TCRdb's copy carries only in-frame clones and drops some. The table lists roughly 2.1 million clones, 85% to 95% of them singletons. Source material: naive CD8+ T cells from PBMCs. The receptors derive from a man between 18 and 29 years old in good health. Some clones in this sample may be carry-over from other donors' samples.

This sequence joins TRBV4-1 and TRBJ2-5, with D perhaps TRBD1 or TRBD2 (5 bases each). CDR1 MGHRA and CDR2 YSYEKL come from the germline V gene. The CDR3 is 15 residues long. V was pared by 4 bases and J by 5 bases, with 17 bases between. In nucleotides, the CDR3 is TGCGCCAGCAGCCGGTCGGACGGGGCCTGGGAGACCCAGTACTTC. This encodes CASSRSDGAWETQYF.

The genes are TRBV29-1 and TRBJ2-7; D is unclear. This CDR3 comprises 14 residues. V was clipped by 2 bases and J by 2 bases, with 13 bases between them. Per the germline V gene, CDR1 is SQVTM and CDR2 is ANQGSEA. In DNA, the CDR3 is TGCAGCGTTGAATCTGTGGGCCTAACCTACGAGCAGTACTTC. This translates into CSVESVGLTYEQYF.

V gene TRBV6-5 combines with J gene TRBJ2-1; tentatively, D is TRBD1 or TRBD2 (5 bases each). Germline values: CDR1 MNHEY, CDR2 SVGAGI. Between the trimmed V and J ends, which lost 6 bases and 2 bases, there was a span of 14 bases. The CDR3 covers 15 residues. The CDR3 bases are TGTGCCAGCAGCCCCGCCCGGGGACCCTACAATGAGCAGTTCTTC. This translates into CASSPARGPYNEQFF.

The rearrangement joins TRBV18 to TRBJ2-5; 9 nucleotides agree with TRBD1. The germline CDR1 and CDR2 sequences are KGHSH and LQKENI. With 2 bases clipped from V and 3 bases from J, the junction kept 4 bases outside the gene matches. This CDR3 region has 15 residues. For the CDR3, the DNA is TGTGCCAGCTCACCAGTCCGGGACAGGGAAGAGACCCAGTACTTC. Its protein product is CASSPVRDREETQYF.

The rearrangement uses TRBV4-3 and TRBJ2-7; D remains unclear. The CDR3 length is 15 residues. The germline V and J ends were trimmed by 1 base and 7 bases, with 17 bases remaining between them. The germline gives CDR1 LGHNA, CDR2 YSLEER. The CDR3 nucleotides read TGCGCCAGCAGCCAAGTGGGTACCCCTCTTTTGGAGCAGTACTTC. Its translation is CASSQVGTPLLEQYF.

V gene TRBV27 combines with J gene TRBJ1-2, with TRBD1 identical over 7 bases. Germline CDR1 is MNHEY and CDR2 is SMNVEV (reference sequence). V lost 3 bases to trimming and J lost 8 bases; unmatched junction nucleotides: 3. The CDR3 spans 12 residues. CDR3 protein: CASSFDRVGYTF. As DNA, the CDR3 is TGTGCCAGCAGTTTCGACAGGGTCGGCTACACCTTC.

The V gene is TRBV19, the J gene TRBJ1-5; 8 bases match TRBD1. The V and J ends lost 4 bases and 1 base, in that order; junction bases with no gene match: 15. Germline V lookup: CDR1 LNHDA, CDR2 SQIVND (reference sequence). This CDR3 contains 19 residues. The CDR3 reads CASSRRQGSVYMSNQPQHF. Here the CDR3 DNA reads TGTGCCAGTAGTAGGAGACAGGGGAGCGTATATATGAGCAATCAGCCCCAGCATTTT.

This clone was found once. The chain employs TRBV28 and TRBJ2-7; 12 nucleotides match TRBD2. V trimming: 6 bases; J trimming: 0 bases; junction bases outside the gene matches: 3. CDR1 is MDHEN and CDR2 is SYDVKM in the germline V gene. The CDR3 totals 15 residues. CDR3 sequence reads: CASRRTSGDSYEQYF. CDR3 bases: TGTGCCAGCAGGCGGACTAGCGGGGACTCCTACGAGCAGTACTTC.

The rearrangement joins TRBV7-8 to TRBJ2-3; TRBD2 matches at 14 bases. CDR1 and CDR2 (germline): SGHVS, FQNEAQ. This CDR3 is 16 amino acids long. J lost 6 bases, V lost 5 bases, and 7 bases had no gene match. CDR3 sequence (DNA): TGTGCCAGCAGCCCTCAGACTAGCGGGAGGGCGGATACGCAGTATTTT. This encodes CASSPQTSGRADTQYF. The whole variable domain, filled in from reference TRBV7-8 and TRBJ2-3, reads GAGVSQSPRYKVAKRGQDVALRCDPISGHVSLFWYQQALGQGPEFLTYFQNEAQLDKSGLPSDRFFAERPEGSVSTLKIQRTQQEDSAVYLCASSPQTSGRADTQYFGPGTRLTVL.

The gene calls are TRBV29-1 and TRBJ2-3, with D unclear. CDR3 length: 16 amino acids. The V end was cut by 5 bases, the J end by 0 bases, with 18 bases between. Germline CDR1 and CDR2: SQVTM and ANQGSEA. The CDR3 loop is CSVHEVWLESTDTQYF. The CDR3 nucleotides are TGCAGCGTTCACGAGGTATGGCTAGAGAGCACAGATACGCAGTATTTT.

This chain links TRBV4-1 with TRBJ2-7; D may be TRBD1 or TRBD2 (5 bases each). V lost 3 bases and J 2 bases, leaving 20 bases between the germline ends. CDR1 and CDR2 from the germline V gene are MGHRA and YSYEKL. The CDR3 is made up of 17 amino acids. The DNA of the CDR3 is TGCGCCAGCAGCCATTCACTTGGGGCCGGGATAGCCTACGAGCAGTACTTC. Residues: CASSHSLGAGIAYEQYF.

The rearrangement uses TRBV9 and TRBJ2-1, with a tentative D call TRBD1 (6 bases). Germline V lookup: CDR1 SGDLS, CDR2 YYNGEE. This CDR3 contains 15 residues. Trimming took off 3 bases at V and 3 bases at J, with 13 bases between the two ends. CDR3 bases: TGTGCCAGCAGCGCCAACAGGGAGAACTACAATGAGCAGTTCTTC. The encoded protein is CASSANRENYNEQFF.

V gene TRBV5-1 combines with J gene TRBJ2-5; a weak D match, TRBD1 (6 bases). Trimming left V 2 bases short and J 3 bases short, with 14 bases between. The germline gives CDR1 SGHRS, CDR2 YFSETQ. The CDR3 consists of 15 residues. CDR3: CASSFWKQGEETQYF. The CDR3 DNA follows: TGCGCCAGCAGCTTTTGGAAACAGGGAGAAGAGACCCAGTACTTC.

Points on this clone: Other DNA sequences within the sample encode an identical CDR3. The V gene is TRBV6-1, the J gene TRBJ2-7; no clear D gene. The CDR3 is 10 amino acids. V gave up 8 bases and J gave up 3 bases, with 5 bases separating them. The germline gives CDR1 MNHNS, CDR2 SASEGT. The chain's CDR3 is CASLGYEQYF. In DNA, the CDR3 is TGTGCCAGCCTAGGCTACGAGCAGTACTTC.

The rearrangement joins TRBV27 to TRBJ2-7; 8 bases map to TRBD2. The CDR3 consists of 17 residues. From germline, CDR1 is MNHEY and CDR2 SMNVEV (reference sequence). V shed 8 bases, J shed 6 bases, and the junction held 21 bases outside the gene matches. CDR3 nucleotides: TGTGCCAGCGGGAGAGCCCTCGGGGGGGAGCGCCCCGTCGAGCAGTACTTC. It encodes CASGRALGGERPVEQYF.

In this sample, this clone turned up once. The chain joins TRBV6-1 to TRBJ2-7; 7 bases are shared with TRBD2. Germline CDR1 and CDR2: MNHNS and SASEGT. The ends lost 8 bases at V and 6 bases at J; junction bases unmatched: 13. The CDR3 consists of 14 residues. The DNA for the CDR3 is TGTGCCAGCTTCCTGGGGGGAGGGGTCAGCGAGCAGTACTTC. Its translation: CASFLGGGVSEQYF.

The chain uses TRBV27 and TRBJ2-7; 7 bases line up with TRBD2. The V gene end was trimmed by 7 bases and the J gene end by 5 bases; junction bases not matched to a gene: 2. The CDR3 sequence is 11 residues long. Germline V gene lookup returns CDR1 MNHEY and CDR2 SMNVEV (reference sequence). CDR3 in DNA: TGTGCCAGCATCAGCGGGGACGAGCAGTACTTC. Protein sequence: CASISGDEQYF.